This TCR beta chain stems from a study of cytomegalovirus exposure and HLA in healthy donors. Across the study: Counted in an early data release were roughly 87 million unique TCRs from HLA-typed donors.

Findings of the study overall: Owing to their indistinguishability, certain V segments, notably TRBV6-2 and TRBV6-3, were excluded.

Germline lookup yields CDR1 SEHNR and CDR2 FQNEAQ (reference sequence). The CDR3 extends over 14 amino acids. Remarks on this clone: Its antigen remains unknown. A read error may produce the germline difference seen at one junction end.

Primers: 60 Vbeta forward and 13 Jbeta reverse. The table came from immunoSEQ multiplex PCR; TCRdb's copy has only in-frame clones and leaves some out. The profile shows about 150,000 clones, over 80% of them singletons. V gene TRBV7-9 combines with J gene TRBJ2-7; D is possibly TRBD2 (6 bases). Sequencing was performed on PBMCs. This receptor was taken from a woman in her late teens or twenties in good health and CMV-seronegative. For the CDR3, the DNA is TGTTCCAGCAGCTCTCCAGGACTATCCTACGAGCAGTACTTC. As protein: CSSSSPGLSYEQYF.